These T cell receptor beta chains were read from a single sample in a study of low-dose radiotherapy and immunotherapy resistance in tumors. From the reads, TCRdb called clonotypes with MiXCR, one entry per CDR3 protein. The sample includes about 91,000 distinct CDR3 sequences, 20% to 25% seen only once; the top ten take 9.5% to 15%. Sequenced material: PBMCs, taken after low-dose radiotherapy plus immunotherapy. The receptors were sampled from a female donor with ovarian cancer. Both conserved end residues are part of each CDR3. A D gene is named only where the DNA matches it firmly. Only some rows state a clone size, as once, few, many or a class for expanded clones.

>.|TRBJ1-2|TRBV6-5|.
CASSYGGTGDNYGYTF
TGTGCCAGCAGTTACGGGGGCACCGGGGATAACTATGGCTACACCTTC
>many|TRBJ2-1|TRBV7-3|.
CASSLTGALTYEQFF
TGTGCCAGCAGCTTAACGGGGGCCCTGACTTATGAGCAGTTCTTC
>.|TRBJ1-1|TRBV6-1|TRBD1
CASGGGTAKNTEAFF
TGTGCCAGCGGGGGAGGGACAGCAAAAAACACTGAAGCTTTCTTT
>many|TRBJ1-1|TRBV28|.
CASSLTAQGKGSTEAFF
TGTGCCAGCAGTCTCACCGCACAGGGTAAAGGAAGCACTGAAGCTTTCTTT
>.|TRBJ2-7|TRBV11-1|.
CASRTQYEQYF
TGTGCCAGCAGGACCCAATACGAGCAGTACTTC
>many|TRBJ2-1|TRBV7-9|TRBD2
CASSPRLADVYNEQFF
TGTGCCAGCAGCCCCCGACTAGCGGATGTCTACAATGAGCAGTTCTTC
>many|TRBJ2-1|TRBV20-1|.
CSAPKVTPQNNEQFF
TGCAGTGCTCCTAAGGTGACGCCCCAGAACAATGAGCAGTTCTTC
>few|TRBJ1-1|TRBV30|.
CAWSALIGATEAFF
TGTGCCTGGAGTGCACTTATTGGGGCCACTGAAGCTTTCTTT
>many|TRBJ2-2|TRBV7-2|TRBD1
CASSSAGQGATGELFF
TGTGCCAGCAGCTCGGCGGGACAGGGGGCCACCGGGGAGCTGTTTTTT
>many|TRBJ2-5|TRBV24-1|.
CATSDADVQETQYF
TGTGCCACCAGTGATGCCGACGTCCAAGAGACCCAGTACTTC
>.|TRBJ2-2|TRBV6-6|TRBD1
CASRDDRAANTGELFF
TGTGCCAGCAGGGACGACAGGGCAGCGAACACCGGGGAGCTGTTTTTT
>many|TRBJ2-3|TRBV29-1|.
CSVRTGPPDTQYF
TGCAGCGTTAGGACGGGGCCCCCAGATACGCAGTATTTT
>many|TRBJ2-3|TRBV9|.
CASSPRTDTQYF
TGTGCCAGCAGCCCCCGGACAGATACGCAGTATTTT
>many|TRBJ2-1|TRBV7-8|.
CASSLAVGEQFF
TGTGCCAGCAGCTTAGCTGTCGGAGAGCAGTTCTTC
>many|TRBJ2-3|TRBV13|TRBD2
CASSSRLAGVKDTQYF
TGTGCCAGCAGCTCGCGGCTAGCGGGAGTGAAAGATACGCAGTATTTT
>many|TRBJ1-5|TRBV20-1|TRBD1
CSARWTGNTGNQPQHF
TGCAGTGCTAGATGGACAGGGAATACTGGCAATCAGCCCCAGCATTTT
>once|TRBJ2-7|TRBV6-1|.
CASSTTGTLPYEQYF
TGTGCCAGCAGTACAACCGGGACTTTACCCTACGAGCAGTACTTC
>few|TRBJ1-1|TRBV19|.
CASSIRGDGTNTEAFF
TGTGCCAGTAGTATAAGGGGGGACGGTACGAACACTGAAGCTTTCTTT
>many|TRBJ2-5|TRBV7-2|.
CASSLQMTGETQYF
TGTGCCAGCAGCCTTCAGATGACAGGAGAGACCCAGTACTTC
>.|TRBJ2-5|TRBV5-6|TRBD2
CASSLVGLAGGGQETQYF
TGTGCCAGCAGCTTGGTGGGACTAGCGGGCGGCGGACAAGAGACCCAGTACTTC
>many|TRBJ2-6|TRBV19|.
CASSFQGGRANVLTF
TGTGCCAGTAGTTTTCAGGGTGGCAGAGCCAACGTCCTGACTTTC
>many|TRBJ2-1|TRBV7-9|.
CASSSGLSHNEQFF
TGTGCCAGCAGCTCGGGACTTTCACACAATGAGCAGTTCTTC
>many|TRBJ1-1|TRBV9|TRBD1
CASSVVKGGQLNTEAFF
TGTGCCAGCAGCGTAGTGAAAGGGGGCCAGCTGAACACTGAAGCTTTCTTT
>many|TRBJ2-2|TRBV7-2|.
CASSFNRNTGELFF
TGTGCCAGCAGCTTTAATAGAAACACCGGGGAGCTGTTTTTT
>many|TRBJ1-2|TRBV29-1|.
CSVEVWGREANYGYTF
TGCAGCGTTGAAGTTTGGGGGCGAGAGGCTAACTATGGCTACACCTTC
>.|TRBJ2-1|TRBV28|TRBD1
CASSAHRGGSSSYNEQFF
TGTGCCAGCAGTGCCCACAGGGGTGGGAGTAGCTCCTACAATGAGCAGTTCTTC
>.|TRBJ2-5|TRBV20-1|TRBD2
CSARDDLAAQETQYF
TGCAGTGCTAGAGATGACCTAGCGGCCCAAGAGACCCAGTACTTC
>many|TRBJ1-5|TRBV19|.
CASRTVLTGPLGPQHF
TGTGCCAGTAGGACCGTCCTAACCGGCCCCCTGGGGCCCCAGCATTTT
>.|TRBJ1-2|TRBV6-6|.
CASSNRQDYTF
TGTGCCAGCAGTAACCGCCAAGACTACACCTTC
>many|TRBJ2-1|TRBV7-2|.
CASSLTWASPFGHNEQFF
TGTGCCAGCAGCTTGACTTGGGCTAGTCCCTTCGGTCACAATGAGCAGTTCTTC
>many|TRBJ2-3|TRBV27|.
CASSLYSARGDTQYF
TGTGCCAGCAGTTTATATTCCGCCCGGGGGGATACGCAGTATTTT
>.|TRBJ2-1|TRBV20-1|.
CSIGGGSPVQFF
TGCAGTATAGGGGGCGGGAGTCCCGTTCAGTTCTTC
>.|TRBJ2-6|TRBV6-1|.
CASSEWGSVRRANVLTF
TGTGCCAGCAGTGAATGGGGGTCGGTTAGGAGAGCCAACGTCCTGACTTTC
>many|TRBJ2-6|TRBV27|TRBD1
CASSITGAGANVLTF
TGTGCCAGCAGCATAACAGGGGCCGGGGCCAACGTCCTGACTTTC
>many|TRBJ1-4|TRBV20-1|TRBD1
CSAQLAGGSPGEKLFF
TGCAGTGCGCAGCTGGCAGGGGGATCCCCAGGTGAAAAACTGTTTTTT
>many|TRBJ2-3|TRBV20-1|.
CSAGPPVRTDTQYF
TGCAGTGCAGGGCCCCCGGTACGCACAGATACGCAGTATTTT
>many|TRBJ2-2|TRBV12-3/TRBV12-4|.
CASSFGSTSNTGELFF
TGTGCCAGCAGTTTCGGTAGCACCTCGAACACCGGGGAGCTGTTTTTT
>many|TRBJ2-3|TRBV5-1|TRBD1
CASSVDRGTDTQYF
TGCGCCAGCAGCGTCGACAGGGGAACAGATACGCAGTATTTT
>many|TRBJ2-7|TRBV28|TRBD2
CASSLASAGFSYEQYF
TGTGCCAGCAGTTTAGCGTCAGCGGGGTTCTCCTACGAGCAGTACTTC
>many|TRBJ1-1|TRBV29-1|.
CSKDGFYEAFF
TGCAGCAAGGACGGCTTTTATGAAGCTTTCTTT
>many|TRBJ2-1|TRBV19|.
CASSIESLAREQFF
TGTGCCAGTAGTATAGAGTCTCTAGCTCGGGAGCAGTTCTTC
>many|TRBJ2-3|TRBV28|.
CASSSGLSTDTQYF
TGTGCCAGCAGTTCGGGACTGAGCACAGATACGCAGTATTTT
>many|TRBJ1-5|TRBV6-1|.
CATLPPRDANQPQHF
TGTGCCACCCTACCGCCCAGAGACGCTAATCAGCCCCAGCATTTT
>many|TRBJ2-7|TRBV25-1|TRBD2
CASSDRLGLAGGTYEQYF
TGTGCCAGCAGTGATCGTTTGGGACTAGCGGGAGGAACCTACGAGCAGTACTTC
>many|TRBJ2-2|TRBV30|.
CAWSLPTAANTGELFF
TGTGCCTGGAGTTTACCAACAGCGGCGAACACCGGGGAGCTGTTTTTT
>many|TRBJ2-1|TRBV5-1|.
CASSLNLGGLSNEQFF
TGCGCCAGCAGCTTGAATCTGGGAGGTCTAAGCAATGAGCAGTTCTTC
>many|TRBJ2-1|TRBV28|.
CASSYPGGPHNEQFF
TGTGCCAGCAGTTACCCCGGGGGCCCACACAATGAGCAGTTCTTC
>many|TRBJ1-1|TRBV6-4|.
CASPGPNTEAFF
TGTGCCAGCCCGGGACCGAACACTGAAGCTTTCTTT
>many|TRBJ1-1|TRBV7-9|.
CASSLGQGESDTEAFF
TGTGCCAGCAGCTTGGGCCAGGGAGAGTCGGACACTGAAGCTTTCTTT
>.|TRBJ2-2|TRBV12-2|.
CASSFTLTGELFF
TGTGCCAGCAGTTTTACCCTCACCGGGGAGCTGTTTTTT
>many|TRBJ1-1|TRBV15|TRBD1
CATSSGTVEAFF
TGTGCCACCAGCAGCGGGACAGTTGAAGCTTTCTTT
>many|TRBJ2-2|TRBV24-1|TRBD1
CATSPGTGDTGELFF
TGTGCCACCAGTCCCGGGACAGGGGACACCGGGGAGCTGTTTTTT
>many|TRBJ2-7|TRBV28|TRBD2
CASAMGGGVLEQYF
TGTGCCAGCGCAATGGGCGGGGGGGTGCTCGAGCAGTACTTC
>many|TRBJ2-3|TRBV27|TRBD2
CASSPRQTSRLGDTQYF
TGTGCCAGCAGTCCTCGTCAGACTAGCAGGCTGGGAGATACGCAGTATTTT
>.|TRBJ2-1|TRBV20-1|.
CSARLRGLEWQFF
TGCAGTGCTAGATTGAGAGGGCTAGAGTGGCAGTTCTTC